This TCR beta chain was identified during a study of blood T cells in healthy people across ages. The overall study: Capture via template switching afforded approximately one barcoded beta molecule per two T cells.

The CDR3 covers 15 residues. Trimming stripped 5 bases from V and 4 bases from J, with 20 bases between. Germline lookup yields CDR1 SQVTM and CDR2 ANQGSEA. This clonotype was seen at least ten times. Antigen unknown. A second PCR of about 7 to 12 cycles used a sample-barcoded 5' primer and a J-beta primer mix. Every single cDNA molecule received a tag from a template-switch adaptor with 12 random nucleotides. One entry per CDR3 protein, called by TCRdb with MiXCR from the 5' RACE reads. The sample contains fewer than 950,000 distinct CDR3 sequences, roughly 40% of which appear only once. Each of the donors had around 10 milliliters of peripheral blood drawn into EDTA-treated Vacutainer tubes. Findings and limits, study-wide: The study could not conclusively compare naive and antigen-experienced cells, given its unsorted PBMCs.

V is TRBV29-1 and J is TRBJ1-2; D is perhaps TRBD1 (6 bases). The receptor comes from a man in his late teens or twenties in good health. The sequencing input was blood. CDR3 sequence reads: CSVTPDRSGSYGYTF. The CDR3 DNA sequence: TGCAGCGTTACGCCCGACAGGAGTGGTTCCTATGGCTACACCTTC. The entire variable domain, with the rest obtained from reference TRBV29-1 and TRBJ1-2, is as follows: SAVISQKPSRDICQRGTSLTIQCQVDSQVTMMFWYRQQPGQSLTLIATANQGSEATYESGFVIDKFPISRPNLTFSTLTVSNMSPEDSSIYLCSVTPDRSGSYGYTFGSGTRLTVV.